Listed here are 18 T cell receptor beta chains from one sample, sequenced in a study of blood T cell repertoires in COVID-19. The method was immunoSEQ multiplex PCR; TCRdb's version includes in-frame clones alone and lacks a portion of them. The sample holds roughly 290,000 clones, 80% to 90% seen once. Material: PBMCs or T cells enriched from blood (not recorded which). The receptors were sampled from a man between 25 and 39 years old who had recovered from COVID-19.

The chain is built from TRBV6-1 and TRBJ2-4; D might be TRBD1 (6 bases). This CDR3 is built from 21 residues. Germline CDR1 MNHNS, CDR2 SASEGT. Trimming removed 2 bases from V and 2 bases from J, with 28 bases in between. CDR3 bases: TGTGCCAGCAGTGAACGTCCCTCCAGGGGCAGTCCCCCAGGTCCCAAAAACATTCAGTACTTC. Encoded protein: CASSERPSRGSPPGPKNIQYF.

This clone showed up just a few times. V is TRBV6-5 and J is TRBJ1-6, with D perhaps matching TRBD1 (5 bases). Looked up from germline, CDR1 is MNHEY and CDR2 is SVGAGI. The CDR3 spans 15 residues. V lost 0 bases and J 10 bases, leaving 13 bases between the germline ends. As DNA, the CDR3 is TGTGCCAGCAGTTACTCTGGCAGGGTTGGGTCACCCCTCCACTTT. Protein product: CASSYSGRVGSPLHF.

The chain recombines TRBV7-9 with TRBJ1-3; a possible D gene is TRBD1 (6 bases). Germline V gene sequence: CDR1 SEHNR, CDR2 FQNEAQ (reference sequence). This CDR3 contains 14 residues. Trimming removed 5 bases at V and 0 bases at J, with 8 bases between. The CDR3 nucleotides read TGTGCCAGCAGCCAGGACAGCTCTGGAAACACCATATATTTT. It translates to CASSQDSSGNTIYF.

The chain carries TRBV25-1 and TRBJ1-4, with 7 nucleotides matching TRBD1. Germline V lookup: CDR1 MGHDK, CDR2 SYGVNS. V was pared by 6 bases and J by 4 bases, with 8 bases of the junction left unmatched. The CDR3 spans 15 residues. The CDR3 nucleotides read TGTGCCAGCAGAGCAGGGGGAGCCTTTAATGAAAAACTGTTTTTT. Its translation: CASRAGGAFNEKLFF.

This sequence joins TRBV5-3 and TRBJ2-1; 8 bases match TRBD2. TRBV5-3 is placed among ORFs of uncertain function. The CDR3 sequence is 16 residues long. V shed 1 base, J shed 8 bases, and the junction held 11 bases outside the gene matches. In nucleotides, the CDR3 is TGTGCCAGAAGCTTGACGAAGCGGGGGCGTTTTGATGAGCAGTTCTTC. Protein product: CARSLTKRGRFDEQFF.

V usage is TRBV25-1 and J usage is TRBJ2-7, with 7 bases fitting TRBD2. The V and J ends lost 1 base and 2 bases, in that order; junction bases with no gene match: 2. The CDR3 spans 14 residues. Looked up from germline, CDR1 is MGHDK and CDR2 is SYGVNS. The CDR3 loop is CASSEWGGTYEQYF. The CDR3 DNA reads as TGTGCCAGCAGTGAATGGGGGGGGACCTACGAGCAGTACTTC.

The chain uses TRBV10-3 and TRBJ2-2, with 11 bases identical to TRBD2. Germline-derived CDR1 and CDR2 are ENHRY and SYGVKD. Trimming took 7 bases from V and 6 from J; bases not matched to a gene: 7. The CDR3 loop spans 15 amino acids. CDR3 loop: CAIMRLAGFAGELFF. CDR3 nucleotide sequence: TGTGCCATCATGAGACTAGCGGGGTTCGCCGGGGAGCTGTTTTTT.

V is TRBV14 and J is TRBJ1-3; no clear D gene. The CDR3 loop spans 13 amino acids. V lost 0 bases and J 5 bases, leaving 5 bases between the germline ends. The germline V gene has CDR1 SGHDN and CDR2 FVKESK. CDR3 loop: CASSQELRNTIYF. The CDR3 bases are TGTGCCAGCAGCCAAGAACTCCGAAACACCATATATTTT.

The chain links TRBV18 to TRBJ1-1; D not certain. V was shortened by 3 bases and J by 1 base, with 9 bases between the two germline ends. Germline CDR1 reads KGHSH; CDR2 reads LQKENI. This CDR3 comprises 14 residues. The CDR3 loop is CASSPRSPNTEAFF. CDR3 DNA: TGTGCCAGCTCACCCCGGAGTCCGAACACTGAAGCTTTCTTT.

The chain carries TRBV7-3 and TRBJ1-1; D gene unclear. Per the germline V gene, CDR1 is SGHTA and CDR2 is FQGTGA. V lost 5 bases to trimming and J lost 1 base, with 8 bases between them. The CDR3 runs to 13 residues. This CDR3 reads CASSGDRNTEAFF. The CDR3 DNA follows: TGTGCCAGCAGCGGAGACCGGAACACTGAAGCTTTCTTT.

This clone was seen only a few times. The chain carries TRBV3-1 (or the pseudogene TRBV3-2) and TRBJ2-7; 8 bases agree with TRBD1. J gave up 4 bases and V 4 bases, and 15 bases lay outside the gene matches. The CDR3 length is 17 residues. Germline V gene data show CDR1 as LGHDT and CDR2 as YNNKEL (reference sequence). CDR3 protein: CASSRRQGRMVLYEQYF. The CDR3 nucleotides read TGTGCCAGCAGCCGTCGACAGGGGAGGATGGTCCTATACGAGCAGTACTTC.

The rearrangement links TRBV7-2 to TRBJ1-1; D not resolved. CDR1 and CDR2 from the germline V gene are SGHTA and FQGNSA. V gave up 5 bases and J gave up 1 base, with 11 bases separating them. This CDR3 has 14 residues. The CDR3 coding sequence is TGTGCCAGCAGCGTCCGAACGGGGAACACTGAAGCTTTCTTT. Translating gives CASSVRTGNTEAFF. Drawing the rest from reference TRBV7-2 and TRBJ1-1, the complete variable domain is GAGVSQSPSNKVTEKGKDVELRCDPISGHTALYWYRQSLGQGLEFLIYFQGNSAPDKSGLPSDRFSAERTGGSVSTLTIQRTQQEDSAVYLCASSVRTGNTEAFFGQGTRLTVV.

This clone was counted once. The chain couples TRBV6-4 to TRBJ1-5; TRBD1 might be the D (6 bases). The CDR3 runs to 16 residues. CDR1 MRHNA and CDR2 SNTAGT come from the germline V gene. Deletions cut 3 bases from V and 0 bases from J, with 12 bases between. The CDR3 nucleotides are TGTGCCAGCAGTGAAAGGGGGAGAAATAGCAATCAGCCCCAGCATTTT. This gives the protein CASSERGRNSNQPQHF.

The chain recombines TRBV4-1 with TRBJ1-5; the D gene is possibly TRBD1 (6 bases). The CDR3 runs to 16 residues. CDR1 MGHRA and CDR2 YSYEKL come from the germline V gene. V was shortened by 6 bases and J by 4 bases, with 19 bases between the two germline ends. DNA for the CDR3: TGCGCCAGCAGAACAGGGCTAGGGGAACCAAATCAGCCCCAGCATTTT. Its translation is CASRTGLGEPNQPQHF.

The chain carries TRBV6-2 or TRBV6-3 and TRBJ1-6, with TRBD1 matching 7 bases. The J segment lost 5 bases and the V segment lost 6 bases, leaving 16 bases of the junction unmatched. The CDR3 consists of 18 residues. From germline, CDR1 is MNHEY and CDR2 SVGEGT. The CDR3 region has the DNA TGTGCCAGCAGCCACCGGCAGACGGGACAGCACCATAATTCACCCCTCCACTTT. Its protein product is CASSHRQTGQHHNSPLHF.

The genes are TRBV6-6 and TRBJ1-5; possibly TRBD1 for D (5 bases). CDR3 length: 12 residues. Germline values: CDR1 MNHNY, CDR2 SVGAGI (reference sequence). The V end lost 10 bases, the J end lost 0 bases, and 7 bases lay between the germline ends. DNA of the CDR3: TGTGCCACGGACACTAGCAATCAGCCCCAGCATTTT. The encoded protein is CATDTSNQPQHF.

This clone has only one observation. The rearrangement joins TRBV11-2 to TRBJ1-5; the match to TRBD1 covers 8 bases. V shed 5 bases and J 3 bases; nucleotides not matched to a gene: 12. The germline gives CDR1 SGHAT, CDR2 FQNNGV. CDR3 length: 17 amino acids. The CDR3: CASSLNPGTGLNQPQHF. The CDR3 coding sequence is TGTGCCAGCAGCCTTAACCCAGGGACAGGCCTCAATCAGCCCCAGCATTTT.

The V gene is TRBV7-8, the J gene TRBJ2-7, with TRBD1 as a possible D gene (5 bases). This CDR3 comprises 16 residues. Germline-derived CDR1 and CDR2 are SGHVS and FQNEAQ. V was shortened by 5 bases and J by 3 bases, with 20 bases between the two germline ends. CDR3 DNA sequence: TGTGCCAGCAGCCCGACCCCCCCAGGGAATTTCTACGAGCAGTACTTC. Protein: CASSPTPPGNFYEQYF. Full variable domain (rest looked up from reference TRBV7-8 and TRBJ2-7): GAGVSQSPRYKVAKRGQDVALRCDPISGHVSLFWYQQALGQGPEFLTYFQNEAQLDKSGLPSDRFFAERPEGSVSTLKIQRTQQEDSAVYLCASSPTPPGNFYEQYFGPGTRLTVT.